These T cell receptor beta chains were read from a single sample in a study of blood T cell repertoires in COVID-19. This table comes from immunoSEQ multiplex PCR, and its TCRdb copy is limited to in-frame clones, with some not included. This sample has around 280,000 clones; nearly 90% occur once, and the top ten carry roughly 1.6%. Specimen: PBMCs or T cells enriched from blood (not recorded which). These receptors were taken from a woman aged 18-30 years with acute COVID-19. CDR3s include the opening cysteine and the closing phenylalanine or tryptophan. Rows may omit the clone size; those that give it use once, few, many or a size class.

clone_size: NA
v_call: TRBV12-3/TRBV12-4
cdr3_aa: CASSLGLHGVQYF

clone_size: few
v_call: TRBV7-9
cdr3_aa: CASSLGTVAFYGYTF

clone_size: NA
v_call: TRBV29-1
cdr3_aa: CSVELAGDLYEQFF

clone_size: NA
v_call: TRBV28
cdr3_aa: CASRLQDWATEAFF

clone_size: NA
v_call: TRBV10-3
cdr3_aa: CAISDNNSGNTIYF

clone_size: NA
v_call: TRBV10-3
cdr3_aa: CAISPRTAYYGYTF

clone_size: once
v_call: TRBV5-1
cdr3_aa: CASSFAGQETQYF

clone_size: NA
v_call: TRBV5-4
cdr3_aa: CASSRPGQAYEQYF

clone_size: NA
v_call: TRBV27
cdr3_aa: CASPLDGYTF

clone_size: NA
v_call: TRBV2
cdr3_aa: CASSASSSYNEQFF

clone_size: few
v_call: TRBV5-4
cdr3_aa: CASSFPGQNYEQYF

clone_size: NA
v_call: TRBV27
cdr3_aa: CASSLRGSTYNEQFF

clone_size: NA
v_call: TRBV10-3
cdr3_aa: CAISESTLGGVETQYF

clone_size: NA
v_call: TRBV30
cdr3_aa: CAWSLASGTYTDTQYF

clone_size: NA
v_call: TRBV7-8
cdr3_aa: CASTGVTGELFF

clone_size: NA
v_call: TRBV4-2
cdr3_aa: CASSQDANRGRVEKLFF

clone_size: NA
v_call: TRBV4-1
cdr3_aa: CASLDARGADNEQFF

clone_size: NA
v_call: TRBV7-2
cdr3_aa: CASSILETQYF

clone_size: NA
v_call: TRBV10-3
cdr3_aa: CAASANTGELFF

clone_size: NA
v_call: TRBV5-5
cdr3_aa: CASSDDSHSYNSPLHF

clone_size: NA
v_call: TRBV27
cdr3_aa: CASSLGQFVYEQYF

clone_size: NA
v_call: TRBV19
cdr3_aa: CASSIVGGEVTDTQYF

clone_size: NA
v_call: TRBV19
cdr3_aa: CASSISSAAYNEQFF

clone_size: NA
v_call: TRBV30
cdr3_aa: CATTQRLSDRTKLDTEAFF

clone_size: NA
v_call: TRBV5-1
cdr3_aa: CASSPGGGLTFMETQYF

clone_size: NA
v_call: TRBV18
cdr3_aa: CASSATSGSPFF

clone_size: NA
v_call: TRBV28
cdr3_aa: CAIGGADTQYF

clone_size: NA
v_call: TRBV5-1
cdr3_aa: CASSSPGTSHEQYF

clone_size: NA
v_call: TRBV4-1
cdr3_aa: CASSQERGTSGSRYNEQFF

clone_size: NA
v_call: TRBV7-8
cdr3_aa: CASSSGGFGNQPQHF

clone_size: NA
v_call: TRBV3-1/TRBV3-2
cdr3_aa: CASSQVSGSQNTEAFF

clone_size: NA
v_call: TRBV6-5
cdr3_aa: CASSYSAGEGMDQYF

clone_size: NA
v_call: TRBV19
cdr3_aa: CASTPGTGGTYEQYF

clone_size: NA
v_call: TRBV5-6
cdr3_aa: CASSLQRPLYYEQYF

clone_size: once
v_call: TRBV5-1
cdr3_aa: CASSGTIPLYEQYF

clone_size: NA
v_call: TRBV7-9
cdr3_aa: CASSFKLVTYNEQFF

clone_size: NA
v_call: TRBV30
cdr3_aa: CAWSILYGRYGKETQYF

clone_size: NA
v_call: TRBV7-9
cdr3_aa: CASSLDGNQPQHF

clone_size: NA
v_call: TRBV11-3
cdr3_aa: CASSTAARKERCNQPQHF

clone_size: NA
v_call: TRBV3-1/TRBV3-2
cdr3_aa: CASSSGRGNEQFF

clone_size: NA
v_call: TRBV15
cdr3_aa: CATSRPTGQTYEQYF